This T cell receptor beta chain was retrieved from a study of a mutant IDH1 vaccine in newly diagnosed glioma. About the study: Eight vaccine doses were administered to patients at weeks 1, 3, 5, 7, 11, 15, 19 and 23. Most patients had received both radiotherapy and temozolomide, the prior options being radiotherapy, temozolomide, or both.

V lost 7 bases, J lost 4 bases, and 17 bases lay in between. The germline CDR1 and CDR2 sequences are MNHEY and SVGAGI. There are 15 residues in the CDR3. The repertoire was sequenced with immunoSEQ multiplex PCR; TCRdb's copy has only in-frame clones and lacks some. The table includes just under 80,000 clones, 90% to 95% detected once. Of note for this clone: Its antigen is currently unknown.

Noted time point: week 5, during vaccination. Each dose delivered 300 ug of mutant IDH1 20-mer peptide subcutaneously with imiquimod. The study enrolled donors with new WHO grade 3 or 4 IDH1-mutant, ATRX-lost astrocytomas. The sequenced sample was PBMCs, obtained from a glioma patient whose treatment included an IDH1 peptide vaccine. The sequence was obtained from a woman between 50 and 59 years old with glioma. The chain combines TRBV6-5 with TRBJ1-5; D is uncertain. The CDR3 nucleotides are TGTGCCAGCAACCCCGGGCCGACAAGAAATCAGCCCCAGCATTTT. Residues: CASNPGPTRNQPQHF.